The rows below give T cell receptor beta chains drawn from one sample of a study of blood T cell repertoires in COVID-19. Measured with immunoSEQ multiplex PCR; TCRdb has only the in-frame clones, and not every one. The table includes roughly 68,000 clones, more than 80% detected once. The sample consisted of peripheral blood. The source is a woman of 80 years or more with active COVID-19. The CDR3 runs from the conserved cysteine through the conserved F or W. The D gene is left open where the match is weak. Expanded clones are given a class, and other clones once, few, many or no size at all.

v_call	d_call	j_call	clone_size	cdr3_nt	cdr3_aa
TRBV7-3	TRBD2	TRBJ2-3	.	TGTGCCAGCAGCAGAGGACTAGCGGGAGCCACAGATACGCAGTATTTT	CASSRGLAGATDTQYF
TRBV6-2/TRBV6-3	.	TRBJ1-1	.	TGTGCCAGCAGTTACAGGCCAGGTTCCCACCCGGACACTGAAGCTTTCTTT	CASSYRPGSHPDTEAFF
TRBV5-1	TRBD2	TRBJ2-7	.	TGCGCCAGCAGCTCGGGACTAGCGGGAGGGAAGCCATCCGAGCAGTACTTC	CASSSGLAGGKPSEQYF
TRBV5-4	TRBD2	TRBJ2-7	.	TGTGCCAGCAGCACCAGGACTAGCGGAACCTACGAGCAGTACTTC	CASSTRTSGTYEQYF
TRBV14	.	TRBJ2-7	.	TGTGCCAGCAGCCAAAATACAGGGTACTACGAGCAGTACTTC	CASSQNTGYYEQYF
TRBV6-6	TRBD1	TRBJ1-2	few	TGTGCCAGCAGTTGGGACAGTAGATATGGCTACACCTTC	CASSWDSRYGYTF
TRBV28	.	TRBJ2-7	.	TGTGCCAGCAGCCCCGGACGGGATCCTTACGAGCAGTACTTC	CASSPGRDPYEQYF
TRBV28	TRBD1	TRBJ1-1	.	TGTGCCAGCAGTTACCACGGGACAGGGGGCTCAGCTTTCTTT	CASSYHGTGGSAFF
TRBV7-9	TRBD1	TRBJ1-3	.	TGTGCCAGCAGCTTACCAGGGGGTAACACCATATATTTT	CASSLPGGNTIYF
TRBV18	.	TRBJ1-5	.	TGTGCCAGCTCACCGGAGGGATATAGCAATCAGCCCCAGCATTTT	CASSPEGYSNQPQHF
TRBV10-3	.	TRBJ1-1	.	TGTGCCATCAGTGAGTCGTCAGGGTCTGAAGCTTTCTTT	CAISESSGSEAFF
TRBV7-2	.	TRBJ1-5	.	TGTGCCAGCAGCAGACTACTCGGGCCCCAGCATTTT	CASSRLLGPQHF
TRBV5-6	TRBD2	TRBJ2-3	.	TGTGCCAGCAGTATAGTAGCGGGAGGAAAGACAGATACGCAGTATTTT	CASSIVAGGKTDTQYF
TRBV5-4	TRBD2	TRBJ2-5	.	TGTGCCAGCAGCGGGGGGGCTAGCGGGAGAGAGACCCAGTACTTC	CASSGGASGRETQYF
TRBV4-2	TRBD2	TRBJ2-7	.	TGTGCCAGCGGACTAGCGGGAGTTATCGAGCAGTACTTC	CASGLAGVIEQYF
TRBV12-3/TRBV12-4	.	TRBJ1-1	.	TGTGCCAGCAGCTCGACAGTGAACACTGAAGCTTTCTTT	CASSSTVNTEAFF
TRBV3-1/TRBV3-2	TRBD2	TRBJ2-3	.	TGTGCCAGCAGATACAGCCGACTAGCGGTCCGAGATACGCAGTATTTT	CASRYSRLAVRDTQYF
TRBV9	.	TRBJ2-1	.	TGTGCCAGCAGCGTTTCCGGACAAACCCTCAATGAGCAGTTCTTC	CASSVSGQTLNEQFF
TRBV27	.	TRBJ1-6	.	TGTGCCAGCAGTGCAGGGTCTTCACCCCTCCACTTT	CASSAGSSPLHF
TRBV6-6	TRBD2	TRBJ2-3	once	TGTGCCAGCAGTGGCAGACTAGCGGGTCCACCGGATACGCAGTATTTT	CASSGRLAGPPDTQYF
TRBV11-2	.	TRBJ1-3	.	TGTGCCAGCAGCTTTGGGGGCACTGGAAACACCATATATTTT	CASSFGGTGNTIYF
TRBV28	.	TRBJ1-5	once	TGTGCCAGCAGTTCAGGACAGAGAGATCAGCCCCAGCATTTT	CASSSGQRDQPQHF
TRBV6-5	.	TRBJ1-1	.	TGTGCCAGCAGTTACGCGTGGAACACTGAAGCTTTCTTT	CASSYAWNTEAFF
TRBV7-2	TRBD2	TRBJ2-1	once	TGTGCCAGCAGCTTAGTGGGGCTAGCGGGATCAAAGCAGTTCTTC	CASSLVGLAGSKQFF
TRBV28	.	TRBJ2-3	.	TGTGCCAGCAGTATACACACAGATACGCAGTATTTT	CASSIHTDTQYF
TRBV7-8	.	TRBJ1-3	few	TGTGCCAGCAGCTTAGACAGAACTGGAAACACCATATATTTT	CASSLDRTGNTIYF
TRBV6-2/TRBV6-3	TRBD2	TRBJ2-1	.	TGTGCCAGCAGTTACCGCCAGGGTAGCGGGAGTCCGAATGAGCAGTTCTTC	CASSYRQGSGSPNEQFF
TRBV2	.	TRBJ1-1	.	TGTGCCAGCAGTGCCGATCGGGGGTTGAACACTGAAGCTTTCTTT	CASSADRGLNTEAFF
TRBV7-2	.	TRBJ1-1	.	TGTGCCAGCAGCCAACAGCTCATGAACACTGAAGCTTTCTTT	CASSQQLMNTEAFF
TRBV6-6	.	TRBJ2-7	.	TGTGCCAGCAGTTACTCTAAACAGACATCTTCCTACGAGCAGTACTTC	CASSYSKQTSSYEQYF
TRBV11-2	TRBD2	TRBJ2-7	.	TGTGCCAGCAGCCTGGCGGGAGGTGGTGGTTACGAGCAGTACTTC	CASSLAGGGGYEQYF
TRBV28	TRBD1	TRBJ1-2	.	TGTGCCAGCAGTTCCAGGGACAGGGCGGACTATGGCTACACCTTC	CASSSRDRADYGYTF
TRBV28	.	TRBJ2-7	.	TGTGCCAGCAGCCCCGAAGGGGCTCGGAGCTCCTACGAGCAGTACTTC	CASSPEGARSSYEQYF
TRBV7-8	TRBD2	TRBJ2-1	.	TGTGCCAGCAGGGGACTAGCGGACAACAATGAGCAGTTCTTC	CASRGLADNNEQFF
TRBV2	.	TRBJ1-5	.	TGTGCCAGCAGTGGGGGTACCAGGGGACATCAGCCCCAGCATTTT	CASSGGTRGHQPQHF
TRBV14	.	TRBJ2-2	.	TGTGCCAGCAGCCAATTGGGACTTAACACCGGGGAGCTGTTTTTT	CASSQLGLNTGELFF
TRBV18	.	TRBJ1-1	once	TGTGCCAGCTCACCCGACACTGAAGCTTTCTTT	CASSPDTEAFF
TRBV2	TRBD2	TRBJ2-1	few	TGTGCCAGCAGTGTAGGGAAGGTAATCGCGGGAGCCTACAATGAGCAGTTCTTC	CASSVGKVIAGAYNEQFF
TRBV18	TRBD1	TRBJ1-1	.	TGTGCCAGCTCAGACAGGGTCGCTGAAGCTTTCTTT	CASSDRVAEAFF
TRBV10-3	TRBD1	TRBJ2-7	.	TGTGCCATCAGATCGGGGACAGGGGGCGACCCCTACGAGCAGTACTTC	CAIRSGTGGDPYEQYF
TRBV28	.	TRBJ2-2	.	TGTGCCAGCAGCCCGGGACATAACACCGGGGAGCTGTTTTTT	CASSPGHNTGELFF
TRBV28	.	TRBJ1-6	once	TGTGCCAGCAGACCCACAGGGACCTATAATTCACCCCTCCACTTT	CASRPTGTYNSPLHF
TRBV5-1	TRBD2	TRBJ2-7	once	TGCGCCAGCAGCTTGACTAGCGGTTCCTACGAGCAGTACTTC	CASSLTSGSYEQYF
TRBV6-2/TRBV6-3	TRBD2	TRBJ2-2	.	TGTGCCAGCAGTTACCCCCGTGGGGGAGGGCGCACCGGGGAGCTGTTTTTT	CASSYPRGGGRTGELFF
TRBV5-5	TRBD2	TRBJ2-2	once	TGTGCCAGCAGCTTGCAAGGCGGGAGTTGGACCGGGGAGCTGTTTTTT	CASSLQGGSWTGELFF
TRBV27	TRBD1	TRBJ2-3	.	TGTGCCAGCAGCCGACAGGGGTACACAGATACGCAGTATTTT	CASSRQGYTDTQYF
TRBV5-4	TRBD1	TRBJ2-3	.	TGTGCCAGCAGCATCCGGGACAGGGGGTATGAAGATACGCAGTATTTT	CASSIRDRGYEDTQYF
TRBV5-5	.	TRBJ1-2	.	TGTGCCAGCAGCTTGGCCCCCGGCTATGGCTACACCTTC	CASSLAPGYGYTF
TRBV10-3	TRBD2	TRBJ2-2	once	TGTGCCATCAGTCCATTTGCGGGAGGGAGTACCGGGGAGCTGTTTTTT	CAISPFAGGSTGELFF
TRBV5-4	TRBD1	TRBJ1-1	.	TGTGCCAGCAGCCCAGAAGGTGACAGGGGGCTCACTGAAGCTTTCTTT	CASSPEGDRGLTEAFF
TRBV6-1	TRBD1	TRBJ2-7	.	TGTGCCAGCAGTGACTGGACAGGGCATGGGTCGATAAATACCTACGAGCAGTACTTC	CASSDWTGHGSINTYEQYF
TRBV5-1	.	TRBJ2-7	few	TGCGCCAGCAGCTTGCAGGGGATGTGGTACTTC	CASSLQGMWYF
TRBV19	.	TRBJ2-1	many	TGTGCCAGTAGTACTTACAGGCCCAATGAGCAGTTCTTC	CASSTYRPNEQFF
TRBV6-5	TRBD2	TRBJ2-1	.	TGTGCCAGCAGGAATGGACTAGCGGGAGCGAATGAGCAGTTCTTC	CASRNGLAGANEQFF